One sample yielded the 5 T cell receptor beta chains listed below, sequenced in a study of Ad26.COV2.S vaccination and SARS-CoV-2 variants (dated by TCRdb to 2020 to 2023). The protocol used for the library was the immunoSEQ multiplex PCR assay. Drawn from immuneACCESS, this table holds only the in-frame rearrangements with V and J called that TCRdb kept. Clones are partly lost; checked studies trace under half to an unresolved V gene and leave the rest unexplained. For this sample there are around 400,000 clones; around four fifths appear just once. 7.4% of the sample comes from the top ten. According to the study, the label for this sample's treatment or condition signals: approximately 18 received Ad26.COV2.S at low or high dose, single or two shots; about 5 received placebo; per-sample allocation not given. Repertoires of vaccine and placebo recipients were sequenced from samples taken on day 63 after the first injection.

The source material was peripheral blood, sampled in a trial of Ad26.COV2.S vaccine versus placebo. The source of these receptors is a person aged 18-60 years who received the Ad26.COV2.S COVID-19 vaccine or a placebo.

The V gene is TRBV7-8, the J gene TRBJ1-2, with D possibly being TRBD1 (5 bases). Between the trimmed V and J ends, which lost 1 base and 4 bases, there was a span of 10 bases. The CDR3 is 14 residues long. Germline-derived CDR1 and CDR2 are SGHVS and FQNEAQ. CDR3 bases: TGTGCCAGCAGCTTAGTCGGGGCGTTCTATGGCTACACCTTC. It translates to CASSLVGAFYGYTF.

The chain carries TRBV3-1 (or the pseudogene TRBV3-2) and TRBJ1-4, with TRBD1 matching over 11 bases. Trimming removed 3 bases from V and 7 bases from J; junction bases left unmatched: 7. Per the germline V gene, CDR1 is LGHDT and CDR2 is YNNKEL (reference sequence). This CDR3 region has 16 residues. In nucleotides, the CDR3 is TGTGCCAGCAGCCAGGTGCGGACAGGGGGCTCTGAAAAACTGTTTTTT. As protein: CASSQVRTGGSEKLFF.

This clone was recorded once. This rearrangement joins TRBV5-5 to TRBJ1-1; a possible D gene is TRBD1 (5 bases). Trimming removed 0 bases at V and 5 bases at J, with 14 bases between. CDR3 size: 15 residues. The germline V gene has CDR1 SGHKS and CDR2 YYEKEE (reference sequence). CDR3 protein: CASSLGDVGGTEAFF. Written as DNA, the CDR3 is TGTGCCAGCAGCTTGGGGGACGTAGGCGGGACTGAAGCTTTCTTT.

V usage is TRBV6-2 or TRBV6-3 and J usage is TRBJ1-2; the D gene is possibly TRBD1 (5 bases). Trimming removed 5 bases from V and 4 bases from J, with 14 bases in between. This CDR3 is 14 amino acids long. In germline, CDR1 is MNHEY, CDR2 SVGEGT. The CDR3 loop is CASSIWDGTYGYTF. CDR3 DNA: TGTGCCAGCAGTATATGGGACGGAACCTATGGCTACACCTTC.

This clone was detected a few times. The chain couples TRBV11-2 to TRBJ2-2; D possibly uses TRBD1 or TRBD2 (5 bases each). Per the germline V gene, CDR1 is SGHAT and CDR2 is FQNNGV. V lost 1 base and J 6 bases, leaving 6 bases between the germline ends. This CDR3 has 13 residues. The CDR3 DNA reads as TGTGCCAGCAGCTTAGGAGGGGCCGGGGAGCTGTTTTTT. Translation: CASSLGGAGELFF.